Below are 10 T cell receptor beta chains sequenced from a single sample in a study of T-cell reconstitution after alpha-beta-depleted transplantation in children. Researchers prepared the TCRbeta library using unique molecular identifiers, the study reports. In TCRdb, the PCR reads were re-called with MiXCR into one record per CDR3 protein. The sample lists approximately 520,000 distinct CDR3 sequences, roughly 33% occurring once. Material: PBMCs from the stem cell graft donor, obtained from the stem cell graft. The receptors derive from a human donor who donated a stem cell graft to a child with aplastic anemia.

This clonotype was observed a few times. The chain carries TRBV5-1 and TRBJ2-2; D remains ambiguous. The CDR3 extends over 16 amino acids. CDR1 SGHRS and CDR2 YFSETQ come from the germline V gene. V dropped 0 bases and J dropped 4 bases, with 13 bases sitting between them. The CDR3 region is CASSLEGPPSTGELFF. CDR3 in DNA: TGCGCCAGCAGCTTGGAAGGACCCCCTTCCACCGGGGAGCTGTTTTTT.

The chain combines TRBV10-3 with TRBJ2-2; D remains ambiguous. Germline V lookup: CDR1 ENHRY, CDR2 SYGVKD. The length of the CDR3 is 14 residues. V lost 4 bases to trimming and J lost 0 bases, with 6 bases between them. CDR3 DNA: TGTGCCATCAGTGTACCGTCGAACACCGGGGAGCTGTTTTTT. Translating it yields CAISVPSNTGELFF.

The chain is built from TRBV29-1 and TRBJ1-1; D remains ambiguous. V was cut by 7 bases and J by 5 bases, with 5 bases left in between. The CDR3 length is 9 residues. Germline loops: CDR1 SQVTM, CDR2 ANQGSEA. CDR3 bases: TGCAGCGGAGGGACTGAAGCTTTCTTT. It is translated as CSGGTEAFF.

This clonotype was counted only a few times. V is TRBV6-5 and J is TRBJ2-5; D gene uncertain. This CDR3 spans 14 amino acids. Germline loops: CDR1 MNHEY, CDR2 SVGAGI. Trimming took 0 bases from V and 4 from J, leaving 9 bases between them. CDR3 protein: CASSYSPGSETQYF. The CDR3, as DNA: TGTGCCAGCAGTTACTCTCCAGGTTCAGAGACCCAGTACTTC.

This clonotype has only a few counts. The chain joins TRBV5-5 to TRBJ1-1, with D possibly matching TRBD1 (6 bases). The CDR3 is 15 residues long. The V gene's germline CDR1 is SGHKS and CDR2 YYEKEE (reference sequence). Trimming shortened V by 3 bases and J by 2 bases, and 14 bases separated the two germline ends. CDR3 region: CASSSRGASNTEAFF. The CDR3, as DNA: TGTGCCAGCAGCTCGCGGGGGGCAAGTAACACTGAAGCTTTCTTT.

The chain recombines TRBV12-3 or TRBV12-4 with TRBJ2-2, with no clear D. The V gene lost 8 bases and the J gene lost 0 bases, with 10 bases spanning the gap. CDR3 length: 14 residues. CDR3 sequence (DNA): TGTGCCAGCGCGGAGCTATCGAACACCGGGGAGCTGTTTTTT. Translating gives CASAELSNTGELFF.

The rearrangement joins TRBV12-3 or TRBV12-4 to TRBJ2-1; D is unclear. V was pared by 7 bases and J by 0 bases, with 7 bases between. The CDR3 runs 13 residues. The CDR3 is CASTPGSYNEQFF. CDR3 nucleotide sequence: TGTGCCAGCACTCCTGGCTCCTACAATGAGCAGTTCTTC.

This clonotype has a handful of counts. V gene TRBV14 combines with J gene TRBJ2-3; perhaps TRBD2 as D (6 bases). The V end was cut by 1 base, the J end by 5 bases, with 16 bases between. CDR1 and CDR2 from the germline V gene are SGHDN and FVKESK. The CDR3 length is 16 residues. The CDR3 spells CASSQGQRVVRDTQYF. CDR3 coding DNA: TGTGCCAGCAGCCAAGGGCAGCGGGTCGTTCGAGATACGCAGTATTTT.

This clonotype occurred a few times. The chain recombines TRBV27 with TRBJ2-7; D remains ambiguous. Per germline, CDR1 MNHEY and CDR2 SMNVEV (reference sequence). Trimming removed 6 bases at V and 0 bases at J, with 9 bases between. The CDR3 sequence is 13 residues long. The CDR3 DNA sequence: TGTGCCAGCAGGGGGTTAAGCTCCTACGAGCAGTACTTC. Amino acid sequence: CASRGLSSYEQYF.

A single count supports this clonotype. CDR3 sequence reads: CASSTRTEGLPQETQYF. CDR3 sequence (DNA): TGTGCCAGCAGTACTAGGACAGAAGGGCTCCCACAAGAGACCCAGTACTTC. The J gene is TRBJ2-5, the V gene TRBV6-2 or TRBV6-3, with TRBD1 as a possible D gene (6 bases). This CDR3 spans 17 amino acids. Trimming took off 5 bases at V and 2 bases at J, with 21 bases between the two ends. Germline values: CDR1 MNHEY, CDR2 SVGEGT.